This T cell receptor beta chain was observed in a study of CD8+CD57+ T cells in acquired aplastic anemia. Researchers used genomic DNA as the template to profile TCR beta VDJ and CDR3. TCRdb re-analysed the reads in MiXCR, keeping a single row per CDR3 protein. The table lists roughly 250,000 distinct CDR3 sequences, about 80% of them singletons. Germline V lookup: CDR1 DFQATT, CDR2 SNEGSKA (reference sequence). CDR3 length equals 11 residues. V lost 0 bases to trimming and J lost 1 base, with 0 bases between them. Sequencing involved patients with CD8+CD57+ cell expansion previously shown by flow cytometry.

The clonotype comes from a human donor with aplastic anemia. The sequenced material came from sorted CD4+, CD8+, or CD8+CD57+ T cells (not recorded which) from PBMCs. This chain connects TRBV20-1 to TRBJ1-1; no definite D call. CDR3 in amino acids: CSARENTEAFF. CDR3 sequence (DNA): TGCAGTGCTAGAGAGAACACTGAAGCTTTCTTT.